This TCR beta chain was sequenced for a study of cytomegalovirus exposure and HLA in healthy donors (dated by TCRdb to the late 2010s). A note on the overall study: An earlier analysis of approximately 640 of the donors reported roughly 300 Gb of sequence data and more than 90 million unique TCR beta sequences from roughly 180 million T cells. The study aimed to test whether signatures of past pathogen exposure could be identified by cataloging public T cell receptors. The later analysis used no new phenotypic data to find candidate immune exposures, relying instead on TCR beta sequences and their occurrence across donors. Donor age, sex, ethnicity and CMV serostatus were compiled alongside the repertoire data. Among the roughly 400 genotyped donors, 75% to 90% belonged to the genetic ancestry cluster associated with self-reported Caucasian donors. Every discovery cohort repertoire had been produced on one sequencing platform. A later genetic analysis used genome-wide SNP genotypes for 398 of the 666 donors, treating that subset as a discovery cohort. Besides the first cohort of roughly 700 subjects, a separate validation cohort made up of 90 to 150 different subjects was used. A later analysis re-examined previously published TCR beta repertoires from hundreds of donors and added high-resolution HLA genotyping to investigate patterns of TCR occurrence. Among 350 to 400 genotyped donors of the cohort, an average of around 240,000 unique TCR beta nucleotide sequences were sequenced per donor, around 18% of them non-productive. High-throughput TCR immunosequencing, statistical association of individual TCRs with disease status, and machine learning were combined to predict cytomegalovirus infection status. In an earlier analysis of several hundred of the donors, high-throughput TCR beta sequencing was used to judge whether each TCR beta V gene segment behaved as functional or pseudogenic. The study used immunosequencing to profile the T cell repertoires of under 700 subjects and linked those repertoires to cytomegalovirus serostatus. The number of donors typed differed by locus, with about 629-630 for A, B, C, DRB1 and DQB1, more than 500 for DQA1, 606 for DPA1, and approximately 470 for DPB1. HLA typing included class I and class II loci at four-digit resolution. Roughly 300 gigabases of sequencing data and 70 million to 85 million unique TCR sequences were included in an early release covering around 650 HLA-typed donors. Five DR-DQ haplotypes were treated as single units for association and clustering because of strong linkage in the cohort.

The library was built by means of the immunoSEQ multiplex PCR assay. For the multiplex PCR, a mixture combining 60 forward primers for TCR Vbeta segments and 13 reverse primers for TCR Jbeta segments was used. A multiplex PCR assay on genomic DNA amplified the CDR3 region of rearranged TCR beta genes. Amplified TCR beta libraries were sequenced as 87-base-pair reads on the Illumina HiSeq System. Processing in the source paper ran as follows. Across the 640 or so repertoires, a later analysis counted 75 million to 90 million unique TCR beta chains, 9.5 million to 12 million of which were shared by at least two donors. Raw reads were error-corrected and collapsed into unique sequences with a nearest-neighbor algorithm that merged closely related sequences to remove PCR and sequencing errors. CDR3 sequences were aligned to IMGT reference sequences to assign V, D and J gene segments. For a sequence to be retained, at least a six-nucleotide match to both a V gene segment and a J gene segment was required. A rearrangement counted as productive if the CDR3 had no stop codons and remained in frame with V and J, and every other rearrangement counted as non-productive. Following IMGT convention, CDR3 was defined as the stretch from the second conserved V-encoded cysteine up to the conserved J-encoded phenylalanine. The earlier analysis of about 590 of the donors excluded sequences that lacked an unambiguous match to a single V gene segment. In an earlier analysis of approximately 590 of the donors, V segments were called functional above 56.7% productive rearrangements and were called segregating when the between-donor standard deviation exceeded 5%. A statistical classification framework was developed to diagnose cytomegalovirus status using the catalog of TCR beta chain sequences. In a later analysis, TCR nucleotide sequences were compared against IMGT/GENE-DB human TR gene sequences so that V and J genes could be assigned. The TCRdist pipeline was used in a later analysis to assign CDR3 sequences and most-parsimonious VDJ recombination scenarios. A later analysis defined each TCR beta chain by its CDR3 amino acid sequence plus V-gene family, and excluded reads lacking a unique V-gene family. In a later analysis, some 600 highly shared, low-generation-probability nucleotide sequences were removed to address suspected cross-contamination and a sequencing artifact. A later analysis calculated a clonal expansion index for each public chain from normalized within-repertoire ranks of inferred template counts. In a later analysis, generation probabilities were computed with a VDJ recombination model fitted to out-of-frame rearrangements, and the resulting probabilities were checked against IGoR. In a later analysis, TCR-TCR, TCR-HLA and TCR-CMV co-occurrence was scored with hypergeometric tests, and a repertoire-size bias correction was applied to TCR pairs. To estimate false discovery rates, a later analysis permuted the HLA or CMV assignments 20 times. In a later analysis, co-occurring TCRs were grouped using DBSCAN, and TCRdist sequence similarity was added for clustering within HLA-allele-positive subsets. For co-occurrence clustering, repertoires with fewer than 30,000 or more than 120,000 public chains were excluded, along with roughly 5 repertoires with anomalous nucleotide sharing. TCRdb took over this immuneACCESS table, retaining in-frame rearrangements with V and J assigned. Such tables are incomplete; in checked studies, under half of the missing clones stem from an unresolved V gene, and the remainder is unexplained. V and J calls plus clone size are reproduced from that table; the DNA served to infer D and trimming. The sample contains 90,000 to 130,000 clones, 86% of them found a single time. The ten largest clones add up to around 1.9% of the sample.

The cohort comprised 670 or so healthy bone marrow donors. Cohort members were all nominally healthy when sampled, although unrecorded immune exposures were likely present. The donor was CMV seronegative and was included in the group of a few hundred seronegative cohort members. Each donor provided a peripheral blood sample, and peripheral blood mononuclear cells were used for TCR beta sequencing. The Qiagen DNeasy Blood Extraction Kit was used to extract genomic DNA from the blood cell samples. V was cut back by 6 bases and J by 1 base, leaving a gap of 12 bases between them. The CDR3 runs 14 residues from the cysteine to the phenylalanine. Just CDR3 DNA is preserved here, 42 bases in frame from base 1. The CDR1 and CDR2 encoded by the germline V gene (reference sequence) are MNHEY and SMNVEV. The research as a whole found: A further reported finding was that TCR beta sequences accurately predicted the HLA-A and HLA-B alleles for most subjects in the first cohort. A few of the identified cytomegalovirus-associated TCR beta chains were confirmed in vitro to be specific for cytomegalovirus antigens. In a later analysis, HLA-associated TCR beta chains were found to be more clonally expanded and to have lower generation probabilities than equally common non-associated chains. When HLA alleles, especially DR and DQ, strongly co-occurred, TCR associations were difficult to assign to individual alleles. Several of the top co-occurrence clusters appeared to be linked to parvovirus B19, influenza, CMV and Epstein-Barr virus, according to a later analysis. Correlated functional status among segregating V segments might reflect linkage disequilibrium, but an unknown experimental factor could not be ruled out. CMV serostatus was the only immune exposure information available for the cohort. In both the original and validation cohorts, the classifier was reported to diagnose cytomegalovirus status with high specificity and sensitivity. The 87-base-pair reads could not distinguish some IMGT-functional V segments, including TRBV6-2 and TRBV6-3, so those segments were excluded. An earlier analysis of around 600 of the donors showed that most TCR beta V segments appeared in productive rearrangements either about 87% or about 30% of the time, which broadly matched IMGT annotations. In a later analysis, most CMV-associated TCR beta chains were found to appear HLA-restricted, with HLA associations seemingly driven largely by CMV exposure. In a later analysis, the rate of TCR association differed among HLA loci, with DRB1 alleles having the most associated TCRs and HLA-C alleles having the fewest. In a later analysis, some 18,000 TCR beta sequences were associated with specific HLA alleles at a false discovery rate of 0.05. Only TCR beta chains were sequenced in this cohort, and the absence of alpha or paired-chain data limited detectable features. About 17 rarely observed V segments, including chromosome 9 orphons, were excluded from the earlier analysis of several hundred of the donors because counts were too low. Most TCR sequences were observed very rarely across donors, whereas some public TCRs were present in many individuals. Sequencing depth was assumed to be roughly uniform across donors in the presence/absence analyses, though that assumption may not hold. In the study, around 150 TCR beta chains were listed as associated with cytomegalovirus. HLA typing was unavailable for some donors at each locus, so association tests used only the typed subset. It was suggested by the authors that the approach could potentially be generalized to other disease states and immunological phenotypes. The sequencing pipeline was judged likely to have produced a cluster of highly shared sequence variants as a technical artifact. In a later genetic analysis, a missense DCLRE1C variant was associated with V-gene and J-gene trimming of TCR beta chains, and the association was replicated in an independent cohort. In a later genetic analysis, fewer N-insertions in productive TCRs were reported among donors in an Asian-associated ancestry cluster than the roughly 700-donor mean.

Concerning this clone: The antigen this receptor binds is unknown. There are no base qualities to consult, and no much larger clone falls within one base.

The sequenced sample consisted of PBMCs. The sequence came from a man in his forties in good health and CMV-seronegative. The sequence links TRBV27 to TRBJ1-1; the best D guess is TRBD1, with 6 bases matching. The CDR3 is CASSRKGGNTEAFF. The bases are TGTGCCAGCAGCAGGAAAGGGGGGAACACTGAAGCTTTCTTT.